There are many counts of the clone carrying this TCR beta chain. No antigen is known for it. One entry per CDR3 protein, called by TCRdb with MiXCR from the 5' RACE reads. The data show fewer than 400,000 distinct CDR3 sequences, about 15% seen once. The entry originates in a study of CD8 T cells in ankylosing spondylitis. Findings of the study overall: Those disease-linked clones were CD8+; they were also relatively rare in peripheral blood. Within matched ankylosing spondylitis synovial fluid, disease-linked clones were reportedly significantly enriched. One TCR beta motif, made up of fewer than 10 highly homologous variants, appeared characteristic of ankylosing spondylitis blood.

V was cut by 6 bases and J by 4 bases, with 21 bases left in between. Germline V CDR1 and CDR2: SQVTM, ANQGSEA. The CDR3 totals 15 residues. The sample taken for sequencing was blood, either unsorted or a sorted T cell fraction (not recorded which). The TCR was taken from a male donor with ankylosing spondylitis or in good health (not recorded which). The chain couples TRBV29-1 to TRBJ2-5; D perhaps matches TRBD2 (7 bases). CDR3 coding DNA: TGCAGCGTGGCCGTGGGAGGGGGGCTAGGAGAGACCCAGTACTTC. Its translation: CSVAVGGGLGETQYF.